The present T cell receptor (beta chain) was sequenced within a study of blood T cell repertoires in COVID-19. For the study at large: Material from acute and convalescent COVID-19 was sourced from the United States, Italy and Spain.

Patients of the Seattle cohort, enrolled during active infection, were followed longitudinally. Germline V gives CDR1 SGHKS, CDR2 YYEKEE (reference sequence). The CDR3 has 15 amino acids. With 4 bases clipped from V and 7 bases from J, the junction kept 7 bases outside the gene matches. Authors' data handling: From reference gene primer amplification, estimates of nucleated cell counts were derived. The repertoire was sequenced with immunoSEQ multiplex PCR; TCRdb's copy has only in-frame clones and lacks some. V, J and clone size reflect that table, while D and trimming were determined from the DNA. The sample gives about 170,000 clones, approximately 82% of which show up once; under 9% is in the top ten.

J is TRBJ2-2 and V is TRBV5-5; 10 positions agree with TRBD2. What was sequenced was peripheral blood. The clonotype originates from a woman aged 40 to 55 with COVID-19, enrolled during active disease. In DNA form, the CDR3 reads TGTGCCAGCAGCGAACTAGCGGGAACTAACGGGGAGCTGTTTTTT. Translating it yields CASSELAGTNGELFF. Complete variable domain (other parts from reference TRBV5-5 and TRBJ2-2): DAGVTQSPTHLIKTRGQQVTLRCSPISGHKSVSWYQQVLGQGPQFIFQYYEKEERGRGNFPDRFSARQFPNYSSELNVNALLLGDSALYLCASSELAGTNGELFFGEGSRLTVL.